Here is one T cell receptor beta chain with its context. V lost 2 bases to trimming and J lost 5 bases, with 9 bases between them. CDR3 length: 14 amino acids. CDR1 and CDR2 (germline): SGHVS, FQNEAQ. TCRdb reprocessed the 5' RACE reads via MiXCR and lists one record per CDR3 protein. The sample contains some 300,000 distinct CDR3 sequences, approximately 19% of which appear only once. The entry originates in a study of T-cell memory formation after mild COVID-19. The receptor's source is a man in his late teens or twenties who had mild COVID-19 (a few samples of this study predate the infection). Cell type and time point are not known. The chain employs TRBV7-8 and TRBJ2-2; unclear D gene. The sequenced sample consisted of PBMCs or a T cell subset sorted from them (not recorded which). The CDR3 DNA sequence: TGTGCCAGCAGCTTAAGTTACGGGACCGGGGAGCTGTTTTTT. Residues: CASSLSYGTGELFF.